This T cell receptor beta chain is drawn from a study of shared clonotypes between healthy human individuals. Study-level findings and limits: Sampling covered blood only; tissue repertoires likely differ. Among donors, the sharing of clonotypes was expected to be influenced by sequencing depth.

200 to 250 ng DNA, about 33,000 T cell genomes, went into each sorted-subset replicate PCR. This table comes from immunoSEQ multiplex PCR, and its TCRdb copy is limited to in-frame clones, with some not included. Of about 2.1 million clones listed, over 85% are singletons. CD45RO negativity and positive selection for CCR7 defined naive CD8 cells, a population that excluded terminally differentiated effector memory CD45RA+ cells. Trimming at V came to 1 base and at J to 10 bases, leaving 12 bases not matched to a gene. Germline-derived CDR1 and CDR2 are MGHRA and YSYEKL. The CDR3 covers 16 residues. This clone occurred once. The antigen is unknown.

The TCR comes from a man aged 18 to 35 in good health. Some clones in this sample may be carry-over from other donors' samples. Sample: naive CD8+ T cells from PBMCs. This rearrangement joins TRBV4-1 to TRBJ2-1; TRBD2 matches at 8 bases. In nucleotides, the CDR3 is TGCGCCAGCAGCCAAGTAGCGGGAAACCCTTCCGTGGAGCAGTTCTTC. This codes for CASSQVAGNPSVEQFF.